Listed here are 8 T cell receptor beta chains from one sample, sequenced in a study of cytomegalovirus exposure and HLA in healthy donors. The PCR ran on 60 Vbeta and 13 Jbeta primers. TCRdb's table, derived via immunoSEQ multiplex PCR, lists solely in-frame clones and lacks some. The sample carries under 150,000 clones, about 80% recorded once. Sequencing was done on a sample of PBMCs. These receptors all stem from a man aged 35-49 years in good health and CMV-seropositive.

This clone is a singleton in its sample. The chain links TRBV27 to TRBJ2-1; 8 bases agree with TRBD1. Germline CDR1 MNHEY, CDR2 SMNVEV (reference sequence). Trimming removed 7 bases from V and 4 bases from J; junction bases left unmatched: 3. CDR3 length: 13 amino acids. CDR3 coding DNA: TGTGCCAGCACAGGGGGCGCGTACAATGAGCAGTTCTTC. It specifies CASTGGAYNEQFF.

The gene calls are TRBV30 and TRBJ2-2, with a tentative D call TRBD2 (6 bases). This CDR3 is built from 14 residues. V was shortened by 8 bases and J by 4 bases, with 17 bases between the two germline ends. In germline, CDR1 is GTSNPN, CDR2 SVGIG (reference sequence). DNA for the CDR3: TGTGCCGGACTAACATCGGGATTCACCGGGGAGCTGTTTTTT. Translation gives CAGLTSGFTGELFF.

The chain employs TRBV19 and TRBJ1-4; 8 bases align to TRBD1. The CDR3 has 15 amino acids. V lost 4 bases, J lost 0 bases, and 1 base stayed unmatched. Germline V gives CDR1 LNHDA, CDR2 SQIVND (reference sequence). This chain's CDR3 is CASSTGGATNEKLFF. In DNA, the CDR3 is TGTGCCAGTAGTACAGGGGGCGCAACTAATGAAAAACTGTTTTTT.

The chain is built from TRBV11-3 and TRBJ2-5, with 7 bases fitting TRBD2. The V gene's germline CDR1 is SGHNT and CDR2 YENEEA. There are 16 residues in the CDR3. Trimming cost V 3 bases and J 1 base; bases outside gene matches: 8. As DNA, the CDR3 is TGTGCCAGCAGCTTGCCGAGCGGGGTAACCCAAGAGACCCAGTACTTC. It translates to CASSLPSGVTQETQYF.

The chain has TRBV11-3 and TRBJ2-1; TRBD2 agrees at 7 bases. V was clipped by 3 bases and J by 2 bases; unmatched bases: 4. The CDR3 spans 15 residues. Looked up from germline, CDR1 is SGHNT and CDR2 is YENEEA. CDR3 sequence: CASSFLAVPYNEQFF. The CDR3 nucleotides are TGTGCCAGCAGCTTCCTAGCGGTACCCTACAATGAGCAGTTCTTC. The full variable domain, in which reference TRBV11-3 and TRBJ2-1 provide the parts outside the CDR3, is EAGVVQSPRYKIIEKKQPVAFWCNPISGHNTLYWYLQNLGQGPELLIRYENEEAVDDSQLPKDRFSAERLKGVDSTLKIQPAELGDSAVYLCASSFLAVPYNEQFFGPGTRLTVL.

Written as DNA, the CDR3 is TGTGCCAGCAGTGTTCCCAGGGCCACTGAAGCTTTCTTT. Protein sequence: CASSVPRATEAFF. The chain joins TRBV2 to TRBJ1-1, with D possibly matching TRBD1 (5 bases). V was shortened by 4 bases and J by 4 bases, with 10 bases between the two germline ends. Germline CDR1 is SNHLY and CDR2 is FYNNEI. CDR3 length equals 13 residues.

This clone showed up just a few times. The V and J genes are TRBV11-2 and TRBJ2-1; a weak D match, TRBD1 (6 bases). CDR1 and CDR2 from the germline V gene are SGHAT and FQNNGV. Trimming took 0 bases from V and 9 from J, leaving 18 bases between them. The CDR3 is made up of 16 amino acids. Here the CDR3 reads CASSLEGAFRRGEQFF. CDR3 coding DNA: TGTGCCAGCAGCTTAGAGGGGGCCTTCAGACGGGGTGAGCAGTTCTTC.

This clone was picked up a small number of times. The chain combines TRBV4-3 with TRBJ1-4; the D gene is possibly TRBD1 (6 bases). The V gene's germline CDR1 is LGHNA and CDR2 YSLEER. The V gene lost 4 bases and the J gene lost 6 bases, with 12 bases spanning the gap. The CDR3 is made up of 14 amino acids. CDR3: CASSPQGQYEKLFF. The CDR3 DNA sequence: TGCGCCAGCAGCCCACAGGGACAATATGAAAAACTGTTTTTT.